This T cell receptor beta chain was profiled in a study of long-term antiretroviral therapy in people with HIV. Study-level points and caveats: Versus controls, repertoires in people with HIV had narrower CDR3 length ranges.

The study drew at least one pre-ART and at least two post-ART PBMC samples from every donor. Researchers ran immunoSEQ v3.0 at survey level. Sequencing was designed to cover roughly 40,000-50,000 T-cell genomes in each sample. Only in-frame clones appear in the TCRdb table, and some are missing; sequencing was by immunoSEQ multiplex PCR. The top ten hold 3.5% of the sample, which has approximately 21,000 clones, 88% seen once. With regard to this clone: Antigen: not known.

The CDR3 is 11 residues long. Germline loops: CDR1 DFQATT, CDR2 SNEGSKA (reference sequence). Trimming left V 4 bases short and J 6 bases short, with 8 bases between. The specimen comprised unsorted PBMCs, sampled 2.3 years after starting antiretroviral therapy. This TCR was recovered from a man aged 60-69 years with HIV. V and J are TRBV20-1 and TRBJ2-3, with D uncertain. The CDR3 protein is CSATIRDTQYF. CDR3 nucleotides: TGCAGTGCTACCATTCGGGATACGCAGTATTTT.